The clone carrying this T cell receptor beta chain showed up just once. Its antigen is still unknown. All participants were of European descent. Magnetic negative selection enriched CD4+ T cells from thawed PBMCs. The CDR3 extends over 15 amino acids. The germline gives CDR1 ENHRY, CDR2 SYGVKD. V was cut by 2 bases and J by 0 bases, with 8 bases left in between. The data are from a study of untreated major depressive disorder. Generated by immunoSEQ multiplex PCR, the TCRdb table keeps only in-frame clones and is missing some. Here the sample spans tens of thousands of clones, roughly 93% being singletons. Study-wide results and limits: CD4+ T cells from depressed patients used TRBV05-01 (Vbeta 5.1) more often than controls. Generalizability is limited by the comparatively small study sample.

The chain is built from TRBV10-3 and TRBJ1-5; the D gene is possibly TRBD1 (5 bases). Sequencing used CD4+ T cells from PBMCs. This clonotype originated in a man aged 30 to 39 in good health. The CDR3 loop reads CAISEGRGSNQPQHF. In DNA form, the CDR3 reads TGTGCCATCAGTGAGGGGAGGGGTAGCAATCAGCCCCAGCATTTT.